This paragraph reports one T cell receptor (beta chain). This specimen belongs to a study of shared clonotypes between healthy human individuals. Study-wide context: For every donor, three CD4 naive, three CD4 memory, two CD8 naive and one CD8 memory plates were used.

This CDR3 spans 15 amino acids. The ends were cut back, 2 bases at V and 4 bases at J, with 14 bases in the middle. Per germline, CDR1 SGHAT and CDR2 FQNNGV. TCRdb's copy holds only in-frame clones and misses some; the assay was immunoSEQ multiplex PCR. The repertoire holds about 2 million clones, with 85% to 95% as singletons. Sequencing was carried out using naive CD4+ T cells sorted from blood. Indicated subset: CD45RA+ positively selected. V gene TRBV11-2 combines with J gene TRBJ2-5; the D is unclear. This sequence was found in a man aged 18 to 29 in good health. The CDR3 is CASSLSGSIVETQYF. CDR3 nucleotide sequence: TGTGCCAGCAGCTTAAGTGGGTCGATAGTAGAGACCCAGTACTTC.